The present T cell receptor beta chain was sequenced within a study of CD8 T cells in ankylosing spondylitis. Findings and caveats of the study: Reports say disease-linked clones showed up significantly more in matched ankylosing spondylitis synovial fluid. Ankylosing spondylitis blood appeared to carry a characteristic TCR beta motif of roughly eight highly homologous variants.

About this clonotype itself: Its antigen is undetermined.

Quantitative 5'-RACE with molecular barcodes was used to make the TCR beta libraries. One entry per CDR3 protein results from TCRdb running MiXCR on the 5' RACE reads. Among about 150,000 distinct CDR3 sequences listed, 40% to 50% were seen once. CDR3 length: 16 amino acids. Germline V gives CDR1 SEHNR, CDR2 FQNEAQ (reference sequence). V lost 2 bases and J 0 bases, leaving 14 bases between the germline ends. The origin of this receptor is a male donor with ankylosing spondylitis. V gene TRBV7-9 combines with J gene TRBJ2-7; D possibly corresponds to TRBD2 (6 bases). Sequencing used synovial fluid, either unsorted or a sorted T cell fraction (not recorded which). The CDR3 reads CASSLTRLATSYEQYF. The CDR3 bases are TGTGCCAGCAGCTTAACCAGGCTAGCGACCTCCTACGAGCAGTACTTC.